The 24 T cell receptor beta chains reported below all come from one sample, sequenced in a study of blood T cell repertoires in COVID-19. Some clones are missing from TCRdb's copy, which holds only in-frame ones; the method was immunoSEQ multiplex PCR. The table has tens of thousands of clones, approximately 80% seen once. Specimen: PBMCs or T cells enriched from blood (not recorded which). The receptors come from a woman in her thirties or forties with acute COVID-19.

The chain links TRBV5-1 to TRBJ2-1; 8 positions match TRBD2. Germline V gives CDR1 SGHRS, CDR2 YFSETQ. The CDR3 has 15 amino acids. Losses at the gene ends were 7 bases for V and 0 bases for J; bases not matched to a gene: 6. CDR3 in amino acids: CASEQAGGSYNEQFF. As DNA, the CDR3 is TGCGCCAGCGAACAGGCGGGGGGCTCCTACAATGAGCAGTTCTTC.

The chain is built from TRBV27 and TRBJ1-1; D call uncertain. Per the germline V gene, CDR1 is MNHEY and CDR2 is SMNVEV (reference sequence). Trimming took 3 bases from V and 5 from J, leaving 13 bases between them. The CDR3 contains 14 residues. CDR3 DNA sequence: TGTGCCAGCAGTTTGAGCCTCAGCAGGACTGAAGCTTTCTTT. It codes for CASSLSLSRTEAFF.

The chain is built from TRBV6-5 and TRBJ2-7; TRBD1 matches 8 bases. From germline, CDR1 is MNHEY and CDR2 SVGAGI. The V gene end was trimmed by 6 bases and the J gene end by 0 bases; junction bases not matched to a gene: 4. The CDR3 contains 14 residues. CDR3 sequence: CASRIDRGSYEQYF. The CDR3 region has the DNA TGTGCCAGCAGAATTGACAGGGGCTCCTACGAGCAGTACTTC.

CDR3 DNA: TGTGCCAGTAGCCGAGGGACAGGGGCGAGCAATGAGCAGTTCTTC. It codes for CASSRGTGASNEQFF. This chain joins TRBV19 and TRBJ2-1, with 10 bases fitting TRBD1. The CDR3 is 15 amino acids. Germline CDR1 is LNHDA and CDR2 is SQIVND (reference sequence). V shed 6 bases and J 6 bases; nucleotides not matched to a gene: 8.

This rearrangement joins TRBV11-3 to TRBJ2-7, with D perhaps matching TRBD1 (6 bases). CDR3 size: 13 residues. Trimming pared 6 bases from V and 3 bases from J, leaving 12 bases between. Germline V gene sequence: CDR1 SGHNT, CDR2 YENEEA. The DNA of the CDR3 is TGTGCCAGCAGTCCTTCACAGGGCTACGAGCAGTACTTC. It encodes CASSPSQGYEQYF.

The J gene is TRBJ2-2, the V gene TRBV3-1 (or the pseudogene TRBV3-2), with 11 bases matching TRBD2. V was pared by 5 bases and J by 6 bases, with 17 bases of the junction left unmatched. Germline V CDR1 and CDR2: LGHDT, YNNKEL (reference sequence). This CDR3 is 19 amino acids long. The CDR3 DNA reads as TGTGCCAGCAGCGCTACCATAGCGGGAGGGCCCCGGTCCGCCGGGGAGCTGTTTTTT. Translated: CASSATIAGGPRSAGELFF.

The V call is TRBV6-1, the J call TRBJ1-5; TRBD1 matches at 8 bases. CDR3 length: 18 residues. Germline loops: CDR1 MNHNS, CDR2 SASEGT. V was clipped by 3 bases and J by 2 bases; unmatched bases: 12. The CDR3: CASSDQGAAGEGNQPQHF. The CDR3 DNA follows: TGTGCCAGCAGTGACCAGGGGGCGGCTGGGGAGGGCAATCAGCCCCAGCATTTT.

The rearrangement links TRBV19 to TRBJ2-7; 10 positions agree with TRBD1. Germline V gene sequence: CDR1 LNHDA, CDR2 SQIVND (reference sequence). Unmatched junction bases numbered 5, after V lost 7 bases and J lost 2 bases. CDR3 length: 14 amino acids. In DNA form, the CDR3 reads TGTGCCAGTAACCCGACAGGGGGCACCTACGAGCAGTACTTC. Amino acids: CASNPTGGTYEQYF.

The gene calls are TRBV27 and TRBJ2-1, with TRBD2 matching 13 bases. This CDR3 spans 14 amino acids. Germline-derived CDR1 and CDR2 are MNHEY and SMNVEV (reference sequence). Trimming cost V 5 bases and J 11 bases; bases outside gene matches: 6. The chain's CDR3 is CASSPGTSGNQQFF. The CDR3 DNA reads TGTGCCAGCAGTCCTGGGACTAGCGGGAATCAGCAGTTCTTC.

CDR3 DNA sequence: TGTGCCAGCAGCACCGGGACTCAGATGTTCAATGAGCAGTTCTTC. As protein: CASSTGTQMFNEQFF. The chain employs TRBV6-5 and TRBJ2-1; possible D gene TRBD2, 6 bases. CDR1 is MNHEY, CDR2 SVGAGI, per germline. CDR3 length: 15 residues. V was pared by 6 bases and J by 6 bases, with 18 bases between.

The chain employs TRBV4-2 and TRBJ2-1, with a possible D match to TRBD2 (5 bases). Germline V gives CDR1 LGHNA, CDR2 YNFKEQ. Trimming stripped 0 bases from V and 5 bases from J, with 11 bases between. The CDR3 is made up of 15 amino acids. The CDR3 region has the DNA TGTGCCAGCAGCCAAGATCCCCTAGCCCACAATGAGCAGTTCTTC. It codes for CASSQDPLAHNEQFF.

The rearrangement uses TRBV14 and TRBJ2-7; tentative D call: TRBD1 (5 bases). Germline CDR1 and CDR2: SGHDN and FVKESK. The germline V and J ends were trimmed by 5 bases and 3 bases, with 11 bases remaining between them. The CDR3 covers 13 residues. CDR3 amino acids: CASSGTGYYEQYF. CDR3 DNA sequence: TGTGCCAGCAGCGGTACAGGCTACTACGAGCAGTACTTC.

The chain uses TRBV15 and TRBJ2-3; D is possibly TRBD1 (6 bases). The CDR3 spans 14 residues. Germline V CDR1 and CDR2: LNHNV, YYDKDF (reference sequence). The ends were cut back, 3 bases at V and 9 bases at J, with 16 bases in the middle. DNA of the CDR3: TGTGCCACCAGCAGCGCGCAGGGGTTCGACACGCAGTATTTT. This translates into CATSSAQGFDTQYF.

This clone was seen only once. The chain has TRBV11-2 and TRBJ1-2, with 9 bases fitting TRBD1. The CDR3 contains 17 residues. J was trimmed by 5 bases and V by 1 base; bases with no gene match: 11. Germline lookup yields CDR1 SGHAT and CDR2 FQNNGV. The CDR3 sequence is CASSLALPGQGDYGYTF. The CDR3 nucleotides are TGTGCCAGCAGCTTAGCTTTACCGGGACAGGGTGATTATGGCTACACCTTC.

This clone was picked up one time. This chain links TRBV18 with TRBJ2-3; perhaps TRBD2 as D (5 bases). There are 14 residues in the CDR3. Looked up from germline, CDR1 is KGHSH and CDR2 is LQKENI. V lost 2 bases to trimming and J lost 1 base, with 7 bases between them. This chain's CDR3 is CASSPWRGTDTQYF. CDR3 DNA sequence: TGTGCCAGCTCACCATGGCGGGGCACAGATACGCAGTATTTT.

The chain carries TRBV5-4 and TRBJ1-2; no clear D. V was trimmed by 1 base and J by 8 bases, leaving 12 bases between them. CDR3 size: 13 residues. CDR1 is SGHNT and CDR2 is YYREEE in the germline V gene (reference sequence). The CDR3 here is CASSLLSGDGYTF. The CDR3 bases are TGTGCCAGCAGCTTGTTATCGGGTGACGGCTACACCTTC. Based on the CDR3 plus reference TRBV5-4 and TRBJ1-2, the full variable domain is ETGVTQSPTHLIKTRGQQVTLRCSSQSGHNTVSWYQQALGQGPQFIFQYYREEENGRGNFPPRFSGLQFPNYSSELNVNALELDDSALYLCASSLLSGDGYTFGSGTRLTVV.

The chain uses TRBV6-2 or TRBV6-3 and TRBJ1-1; maybe TRBD1 (5 bases). Trimming removed 0 bases at V and 2 bases at J, with 7 bases between. This CDR3 spans 14 amino acids. Germline loops: CDR1 MNHEY, CDR2 SVGEGT. CDR3 residues: CASSYSGLNTEAFF. CDR3 nucleotides: TGTGCCAGCAGTTACTCGGGGCTCAACACTGAAGCTTTCTTT.

This clone occurred once. The rearrangement links TRBV5-1 to TRBJ2-1, with TRBD2 identical over 10 bases. V lost 4 bases, J lost 5 bases, and 6 bases stayed unmatched. The CDR3 is 15 amino acids. CDR1 SGHRS and CDR2 YFSETQ come from the germline V gene. CDR3 nucleotides: TGCGCCAGCAGCCCCGCACTAGCGGGGAACAATGAGCAGTTCTTC. Protein sequence: CASSPALAGNNEQFF.

In its sample, this clone was seen a few times. V usage is TRBV2 and J usage is TRBJ2-2; 8 bases match TRBD1. CDR3 length equals 14 residues. The V gene's germline CDR1 is SNHLY and CDR2 FYNNEI. The V segment lost 6 bases and the J segment 6 bases; nucleotides outside the gene matches: 6. DNA for the CDR3: TGTGCCAGCAGGTGGGACAGGCGAGCCGGGGAGCTGTTTTTT. Its protein product is CASRWDRRAGELFF.

This chain joins TRBV7-8 and TRBJ2-1; the match to TRBD1 covers 11 bases. The CDR3 runs 13 residues. In germline, CDR1 is SGHVS, CDR2 FQNEAQ. V shed 8 bases and J 7 bases; nucleotides not matched to a gene: 4. Written as DNA, the CDR3 is TGTGCCAGCCGAGGACAGGGGGCGAATGAGCAGTTCTTC. Residues: CASRGQGANEQFF.

The rearrangement uses TRBV5-1 and TRBJ2-7; unclear D gene. The V gene's germline CDR1 is SGHRS and CDR2 YFSETQ. V lost 4 bases and J 2 bases, leaving 7 bases between the germline ends. The CDR3 has 12 residues. CDR3 residues: CASSTGPYEQYF. Written as DNA, the CDR3 is TGCGCCAGCAGCACTGGTCCCTACGAGCAGTACTTC.

The chain combines TRBV28 with TRBJ2-5; a possible D gene is TRBD2 (5 bases). The V gene's germline CDR1 is MDHEN and CDR2 SYDVKM. The CDR3 has 14 residues. Trimming stripped 9 bases from V and 2 bases from J, with 16 bases between. The CDR3 sequence: CASFRTSSQETQYF. CDR3 coding DNA: TGTGCCAGTTTTCGAACTAGTTCACAAGAGACCCAGTACTTC.

The rearrangement links TRBV28 to TRBJ2-3; TRBD1 aligns across 10 bases. The V gene end was trimmed by 6 bases and the J gene end by 5 bases; junction bases not matched to a gene: 8. The CDR3 extends over 15 amino acids. Germline CDR1 MDHEN, CDR2 SYDVKM. The CDR3 DNA sequence: TGTGCCAGCAGGGAAACCGGGACAGGGGTAGATACGCAGTATTTT. Its protein is CASRETGTGVDTQYF.

The chain employs TRBV6-4 and TRBJ1-1, with D possibly being TRBD1 (5 bases). Germline V CDR1 and CDR2: MRHNA, SNTAGT. V was pared by 5 bases and J by 1 base, with 8 bases between. The CDR3 has 13 residues. The CDR3 loop reads CASSSQANTEAFF. The CDR3 DNA reads TGTGCCAGCAGTTCACAGGCGAACACTGAAGCTTTCTTT.